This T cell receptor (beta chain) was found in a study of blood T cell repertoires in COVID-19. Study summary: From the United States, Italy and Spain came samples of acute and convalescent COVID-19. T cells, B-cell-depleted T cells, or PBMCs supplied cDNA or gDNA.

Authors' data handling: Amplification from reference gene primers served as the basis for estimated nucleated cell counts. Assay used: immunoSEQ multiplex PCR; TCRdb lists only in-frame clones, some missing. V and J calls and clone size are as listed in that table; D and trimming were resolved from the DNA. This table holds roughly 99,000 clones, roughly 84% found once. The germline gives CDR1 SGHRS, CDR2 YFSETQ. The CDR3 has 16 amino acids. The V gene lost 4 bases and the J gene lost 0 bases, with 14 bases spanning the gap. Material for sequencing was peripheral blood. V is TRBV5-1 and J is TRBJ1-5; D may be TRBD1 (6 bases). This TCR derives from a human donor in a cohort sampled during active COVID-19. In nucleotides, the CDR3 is TGCGCCAGCAGCCTAAACGGACAGACTAGCAATCAGCCCCAGCATTTT. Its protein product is CASSLNGQTSNQPQHF.